This paragraph reports one T cell receptor (beta chain). This sample was included in a study of patients and donors after allogeneic stem cell transplantation. TCRdb redid the calling of the RT-PCR reads with MiXCR, one entry per CDR3 protein. This table holds about a million distinct CDR3 sequences, roughly 17% found once. Sequencing used blood, either unsorted or a sorted T cell fraction (not recorded which). The clonotype was recovered from a human donor who was either an allogeneic HSCT recipient or a stem cell or donor lymphocyte infusion donor (not recorded which). It is not recorded whose cells these are; they may come from a transplant donor.

CDR3 in amino acids: CASSSQGANYEQYF. The DNA of the CDR3 is TGCGCCAGCAGCTCCCAGGGGGCTAACTACGAGCAGTACTTC. The chain couples TRBV5-1 to TRBJ2-7; 8 positions agree with TRBD1. From germline, CDR1 is SGHRS and CDR2 YFSETQ. J gave up 3 bases and V 3 bases, and 5 bases lay outside the gene matches. The CDR3 sequence is 14 residues long.